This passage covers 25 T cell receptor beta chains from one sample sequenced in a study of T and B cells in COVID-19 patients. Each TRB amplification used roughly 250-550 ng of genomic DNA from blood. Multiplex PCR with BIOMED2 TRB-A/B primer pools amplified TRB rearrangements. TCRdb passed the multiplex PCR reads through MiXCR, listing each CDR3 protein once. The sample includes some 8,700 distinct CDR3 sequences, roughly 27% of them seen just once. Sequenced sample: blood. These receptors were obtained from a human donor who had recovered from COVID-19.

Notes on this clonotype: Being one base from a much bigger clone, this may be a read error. The CDR3 DNA reads as TGTGCCAGCAGTTTATTTACACCAGGGAGGTATTATAAAAAACTGTTTTTT. Its translation is CASSLFTPGRYYKKLFF. The chain couples TRBV27 to TRBJ1-4, with D perhaps TRBD1 (5 bases). The CDR3 is 17 amino acids. Germline V gives CDR1 MNHEY, CDR2 SMNVEV (reference sequence). The V and J ends lost 1 base and 9 bases respectively, with 21 bases between them.

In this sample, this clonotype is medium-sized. The CDR3 loop reads CATSRVSGDTQYF. CDR3 in DNA: TGTGCCACCAGCAGGGTTTCGGGGGATACGCAGTATTTT. The chain joins TRBV15 to TRBJ2-3, with D perhaps matching TRBD2 (5 bases). This CDR3 contains 13 residues. The V gene lost 3 bases and the J gene lost 6 bases, with 10 bases spanning the gap. Germline CDR1 and CDR2: LNHNV and YYDKDF (reference sequence).

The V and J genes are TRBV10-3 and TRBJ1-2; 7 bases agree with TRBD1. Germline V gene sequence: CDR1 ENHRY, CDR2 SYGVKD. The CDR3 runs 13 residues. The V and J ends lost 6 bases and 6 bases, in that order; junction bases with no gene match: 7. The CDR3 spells CAISWDRPDGYTF. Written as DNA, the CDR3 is TGTGCCATCAGCTGGGACAGACCTGATGGCTACACCTTC.

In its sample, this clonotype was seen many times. The CDR3 region is CASSSFRRVAIGYGYTF. Written as DNA, the CDR3 is TGTGCCAGCAGTTCATTTCGACGGGTGGCTATCGGCTATGGCTACACCTTC. The chain is built from TRBV12-3 or TRBV12-4 and TRBJ1-2; D gene unclear. V was shortened by 4 bases and J by 4 bases, with 22 bases between the two germline ends. CDR3 length: 17 residues.

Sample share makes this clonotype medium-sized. CDR3 amino acids: CAWTLSGGTEAFF. The CDR3 DNA is TGTGCCTGGACCCTATCCGGAGGGACTGAAGCTTTCTTT. The chain is built from TRBV30 and TRBJ1-1; D not certain. This CDR3 is built from 13 residues. The germline CDR1 and CDR2 sequences are GTSNPN and SVGIG (reference sequence). V lost 4 bases, J lost 5 bases, and 14 bases lay in between.

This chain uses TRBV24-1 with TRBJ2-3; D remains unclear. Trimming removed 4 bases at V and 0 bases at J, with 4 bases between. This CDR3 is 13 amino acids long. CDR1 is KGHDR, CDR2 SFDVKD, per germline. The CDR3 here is CATSELSTDTQYF. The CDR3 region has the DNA TGTGCCACCAGTGAGCTAAGCACAGATACGCAGTATTTT.

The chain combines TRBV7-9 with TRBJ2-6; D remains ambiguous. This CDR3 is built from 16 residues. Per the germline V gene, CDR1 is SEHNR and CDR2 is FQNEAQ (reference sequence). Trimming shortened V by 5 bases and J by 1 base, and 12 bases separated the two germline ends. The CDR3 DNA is TGTGCCAGCAGCCAAGTGGACCGATCTGGGGCCAACGTCCTGACTTTC. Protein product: CASSQVDRSGANVLTF.

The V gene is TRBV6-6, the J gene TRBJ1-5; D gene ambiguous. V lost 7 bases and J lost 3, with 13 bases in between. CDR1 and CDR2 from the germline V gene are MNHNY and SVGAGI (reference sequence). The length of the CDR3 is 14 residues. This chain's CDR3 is CASTEQSSNQPQHF. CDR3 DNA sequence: TGTGCCAGCACGGAGCAGTCGTCCAATCAGCCCCAGCATTTT.

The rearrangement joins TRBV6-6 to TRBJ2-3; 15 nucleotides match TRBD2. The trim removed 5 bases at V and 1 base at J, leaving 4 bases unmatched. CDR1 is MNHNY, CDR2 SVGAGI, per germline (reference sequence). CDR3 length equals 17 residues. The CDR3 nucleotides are TGTGCCAGCAGTCCGGGACTAGCGGGGGGACGCACAGATACGCAGTATTTT. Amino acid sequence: CASSPGLAGGRTDTQYF.

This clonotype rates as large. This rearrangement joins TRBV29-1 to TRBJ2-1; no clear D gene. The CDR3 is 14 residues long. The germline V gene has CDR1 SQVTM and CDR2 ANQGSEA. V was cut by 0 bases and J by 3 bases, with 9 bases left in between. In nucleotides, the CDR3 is TGCAGCGTTGAAGATCTCGGCGGCTACAATGAGCAGTTCTTC. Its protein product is CSVEDLGGYNEQFF.

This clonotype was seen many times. This CDR3 reads CASPGPWGYTF. Written as DNA, the CDR3 is TGTGCCTCCCCGGGGCCGTGGGGCTACACCTTC. This chain links TRBV19 with TRBJ1-2; possibly TRBD1 for D (5 bases). This CDR3 region has 11 residues. Germline V lookup: CDR1 LNHDA, CDR2 SQIVND (reference sequence). Trimming stripped 11 bases from V and 8 bases from J, with 15 bases between.

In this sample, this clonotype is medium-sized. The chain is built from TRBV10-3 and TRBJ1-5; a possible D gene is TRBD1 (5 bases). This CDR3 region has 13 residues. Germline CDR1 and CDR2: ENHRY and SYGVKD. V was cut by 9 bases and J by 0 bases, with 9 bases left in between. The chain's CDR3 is CAIGTDSNQPQHF. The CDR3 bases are TGTGCCATTGGGACCGATAGCAATCAGCCCCAGCATTTT.

This CDR3 is CASSLAAAFGQFF. CDR3 sequence (DNA): TGTGCCAGCAGCTTAGCAGCGGCTTTTGGGCAGTTCTTC. This chain links TRBV7-2 with TRBJ2-1; D possibly corresponds to TRBD2 (5 bases). This CDR3 spans 13 amino acids. Germline V gene data show CDR1 as SGHTA and CDR2 as FQGNSA. Trimming stripped 0 bases from V and 12 bases from J, with 12 bases between.

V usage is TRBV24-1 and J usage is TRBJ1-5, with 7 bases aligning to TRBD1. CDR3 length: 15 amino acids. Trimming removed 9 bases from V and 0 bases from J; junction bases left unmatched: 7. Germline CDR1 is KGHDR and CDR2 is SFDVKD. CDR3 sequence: CATQRTGGSNQPQHF. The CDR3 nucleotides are TGTGCCACCCAGAGGACAGGAGGTAGCAATCAGCCCCAGCATTTT.

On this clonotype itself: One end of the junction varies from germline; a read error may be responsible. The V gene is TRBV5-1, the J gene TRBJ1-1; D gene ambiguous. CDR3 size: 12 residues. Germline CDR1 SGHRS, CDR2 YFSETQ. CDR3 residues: CASSHGNTEAFF. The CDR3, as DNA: TGTGCCAGCAGCCACGGTAACACTGAAGCTTTCTTT.

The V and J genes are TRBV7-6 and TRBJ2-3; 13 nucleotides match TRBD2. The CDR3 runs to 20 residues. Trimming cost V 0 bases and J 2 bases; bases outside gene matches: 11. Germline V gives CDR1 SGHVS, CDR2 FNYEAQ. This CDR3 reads CASSLARTSGGARDTDTQYF. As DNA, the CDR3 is TGTGCCAGCAGCTTAGCGCGAACTAGCGGGGGGGCCCGGGACACAGATACGCAGTATTTT.

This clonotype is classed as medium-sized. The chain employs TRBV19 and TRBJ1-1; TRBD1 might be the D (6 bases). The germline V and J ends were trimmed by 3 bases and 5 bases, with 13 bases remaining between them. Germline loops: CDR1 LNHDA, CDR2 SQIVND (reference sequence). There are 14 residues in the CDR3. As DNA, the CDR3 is TGTGCCAGTAGTATGGCCAGGGGAGGAACTGAAGCTTTCTTT. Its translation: CASSMARGGTEAFF.

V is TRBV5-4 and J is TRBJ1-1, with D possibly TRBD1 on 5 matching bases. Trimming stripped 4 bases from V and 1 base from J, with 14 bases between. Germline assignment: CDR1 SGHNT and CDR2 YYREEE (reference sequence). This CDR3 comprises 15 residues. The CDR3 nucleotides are TGTGCCAGCAGCCTTGGGAGGGGAGGGAACACTGAAGCTTTCTTT. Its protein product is CASSLGRGGNTEAFF.

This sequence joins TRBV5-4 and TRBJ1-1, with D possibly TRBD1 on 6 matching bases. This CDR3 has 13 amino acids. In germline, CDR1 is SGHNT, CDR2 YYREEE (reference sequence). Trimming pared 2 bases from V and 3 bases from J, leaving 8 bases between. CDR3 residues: CASSFYRDTEAFF. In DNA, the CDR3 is TGTGCCAGCAGCTTTTACAGGGACACTGAAGCTTTCTTT.

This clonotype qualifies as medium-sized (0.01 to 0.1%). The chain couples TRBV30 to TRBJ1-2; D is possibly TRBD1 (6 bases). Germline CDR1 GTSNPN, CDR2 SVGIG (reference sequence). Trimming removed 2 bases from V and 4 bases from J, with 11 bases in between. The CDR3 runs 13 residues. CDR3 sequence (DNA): TGTGCCTGGAGTAGGGGGGCGGGCTATGGCTACACCTTC. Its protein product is CAWSRGAGYGYTF.

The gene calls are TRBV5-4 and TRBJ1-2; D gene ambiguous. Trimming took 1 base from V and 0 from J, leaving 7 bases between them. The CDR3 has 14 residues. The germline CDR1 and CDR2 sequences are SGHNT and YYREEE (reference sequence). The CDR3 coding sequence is TGTGCCAGCAGCTTGAGTCTTACTAACTATGGCTACACCTTC. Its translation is CASSLSLTNYGYTF.

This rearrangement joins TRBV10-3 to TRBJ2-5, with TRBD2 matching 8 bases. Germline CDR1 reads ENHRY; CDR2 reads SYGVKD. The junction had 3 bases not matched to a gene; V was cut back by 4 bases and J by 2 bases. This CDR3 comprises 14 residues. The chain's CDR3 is CAISAGLEQETQYF. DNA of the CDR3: TGTGCCATCAGTGCGGGACTAGAACAAGAGACCCAGTACTTC.

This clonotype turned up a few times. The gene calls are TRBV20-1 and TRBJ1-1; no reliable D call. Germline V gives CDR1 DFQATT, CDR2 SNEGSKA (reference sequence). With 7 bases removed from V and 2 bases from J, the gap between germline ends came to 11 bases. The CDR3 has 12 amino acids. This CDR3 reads CSVEEGNTEAFF. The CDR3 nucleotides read TGCAGTGTCGAGGAGGGAAACACTGAAGCTTTCTTT.

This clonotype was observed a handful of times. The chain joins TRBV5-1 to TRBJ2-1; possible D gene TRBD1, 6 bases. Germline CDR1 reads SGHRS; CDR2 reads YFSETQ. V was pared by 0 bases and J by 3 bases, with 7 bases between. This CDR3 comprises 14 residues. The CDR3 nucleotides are TGCGCCAGCAGCTTGGCGACAGGCTACAATGAGCAGTTCTTC. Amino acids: CASSLATGYNEQFF.

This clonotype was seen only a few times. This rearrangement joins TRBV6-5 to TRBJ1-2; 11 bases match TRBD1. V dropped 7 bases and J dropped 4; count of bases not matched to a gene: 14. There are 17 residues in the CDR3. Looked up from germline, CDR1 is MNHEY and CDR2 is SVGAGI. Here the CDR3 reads CASTRSLSGTGGYGYTF. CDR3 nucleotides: TGTGCCAGCACCCGGAGCCTCTCCGGGACAGGGGGCTATGGCTACACCTTC.